These 28 T cell receptor beta chains were all obtained from the same sample, sequenced in a study of identical twins. TCRdb re-derived calls from the 5' RACE reads in MiXCR, one entry per CDR3 protein. The sample has some 560,000 distinct CDR3 sequences, approximately 9.6% seen once. This sample also belongs to another study, concerning yellow fever vaccine responses in identical twins.

The sample was PBMCs. The receptors stem from a woman younger than 35 in good health.

In this sample, this clonotype turned up many times. The genes are TRBV29-1 and TRBJ1-2; 10 bases align to TRBD1. This CDR3 is built from 11 residues. Germline loops: CDR1 SQVTM, CDR2 ANQGSEA. V lost 7 bases to trimming and J lost 6 bases; unmatched junction nucleotides: 2. In DNA, the CDR3 is TGCAGCGCCGGGACAGGGGATGGCTACACCTTC. Translated: CSAGTGDGYTF.

A few counts support this clonotype. The V and J genes are TRBV27 and TRBJ2-3; D call uncertain. Per germline, CDR1 MNHEY and CDR2 SMNVEV (reference sequence). The CDR3 loop spans 15 amino acids. Between the trimmed V and J ends, which lost 6 bases and 0 bases, there was a span of 13 bases. The CDR3 DNA reads as TGTGCCAGCAGAAGGGCCCACTCTAGCACAGATACGCAGTATTTT. This encodes CASRRAHSSTDTQYF.

This clonotype came up a few times. The V call is TRBV7-6, the J call TRBJ1-2, with D hard to call. The germline V gene has CDR1 SGHVS and CDR2 FNYEAQ. The V gene lost 2 bases and the J gene lost 7 bases, with 14 bases spanning the gap. The CDR3 loop spans 14 amino acids. The CDR3 nucleotides are TGTGCCAGCAGCTTAAGTAAGGCCGACGCTGGCTACACCTTC. Its protein product is CASSLSKADAGYTF.

A remark on this clonotype: A clone one base away is much larger, so this may be a read error. The chain links TRBV25-1 to TRBJ2-1; 9 nucleotides align to TRBD1. The V gene's germline CDR1 is MGHDK and CDR2 SYGVNS. This CDR3 comprises 13 residues. Unmatched junction bases numbered 5, after V lost 7 bases and J lost 7 bases. The CDR3 DNA is TGTGCCAGCACAGAACAGGGGGCTAATGAGCAGTTCTTC. The encoded protein is CASTEQGANEQFF.

The sample holds many counts of this clonotype. The chain recombines TRBV5-1 with TRBJ2-2; D unclear. Germline V gene lookup returns CDR1 SGHRS and CDR2 YFSETQ. The CDR3 totals 15 residues. Trimming took off 0 bases at V and 2 bases at J, with 8 bases between the two ends. Written as DNA, the CDR3 is TGCGCCAGCAGCTTGGGGGTTCCAAACACCGGGGAGCTGTTTTTT. Its translation: CASSLGVPNTGELFF.

In its sample, this clonotype was seen many times. The V gene is TRBV7-8, the J gene TRBJ2-5; D gene uncertain. V lost 5 bases to trimming and J lost 6 bases, with 16 bases between them. This CDR3 region has 14 residues. Germline loops: CDR1 SGHVS, CDR2 FQNEAQ. The CDR3, as DNA: TGTGCCAGCAGCCCATCCCCCCAGGTCCAGACCCAGTACTTC. This codes for CASSPSPQVQTQYF.

This CDR3 is CASSQSHSGVEGETQYF. CDR3 sequence (DNA): TGTGCCAGCAGTCAGTCCCACTCAGGGGTGGAAGGAGAGACCCAGTACTTC. The genes are TRBV12-3 or TRBV12-4 and TRBJ2-5; maybe TRBD1 (6 bases). This CDR3 comprises 17 residues. V lost 5 bases, J lost 4 bases, and 23 bases lay in between.

This clonotype was counted ten times or more. This chain joins TRBV7-3 and TRBJ1-1; tentatively, D is TRBD1 (5 bases). Per germline, CDR1 SGHTA and CDR2 FQGTGA. Trimming took 4 bases from V and 3 from J, leaving 12 bases between them. The CDR3 is 14 residues long. The CDR3 DNA reads TGTGCCAGCAGCTACGGGGGGATGGACACTGAAGCTTTCTTT. Translated: CASSYGGMDTEAFF.

The V call is TRBV24-1, the J call TRBJ2-7; TRBD1 agrees at 9 bases. After removal of 9 bases from V and 5 bases from J, the junction contained 4 bases not matched to a gene. The CDR3 sequence is 12 residues long. In germline, CDR1 is KGHDR, CDR2 SFDVKD. The CDR3 DNA is TGTGCCACCGGGGACAGGGAGAACGAGCAGTACTTC. Residues: CATGDRENEQYF.

The chain recombines TRBV20-1 with TRBJ1-2, with D perhaps TRBD1 (5 bases). Germline V gene lookup returns CDR1 DFQATT and CDR2 SNEGSKA (reference sequence). CDR3 length: 16 residues. The V gene lost 1 base and the J gene lost 3 bases, with 18 bases spanning the gap. The CDR3 sequence is CSARARGRLFDYGYTF. In DNA form, the CDR3 reads TGCAGTGCTAGAGCCCGGGGCCGCCTTTTTGACTATGGCTACACCTTC.

This clonotype was observed many times. This chain links TRBV20-1 with TRBJ2-4; D perhaps matches TRBD2 (6 bases). Germline assignment: CDR1 DFQATT and CDR2 SNEGSKA (reference sequence). This CDR3 is 13 amino acids long. The CDR3 DNA reads as TGCTCTGAAAGCGGGCTTTCCGCAAACATTCAGTACTTC. The encoded protein is CSESGLSANIQYF.

This clonotype occurred many times. The chain uses TRBV7-9 and TRBJ2-6, with D perhaps TRBD2 (5 bases). The V gene's germline CDR1 is SEHNR and CDR2 FQNEAQ (reference sequence). V was trimmed by 5 bases and J by 0 bases, leaving 8 bases between them. The CDR3 length is 15 residues. CDR3: CASSPRGSGANVLTF. The CDR3 DNA follows: TGTGCCAGCAGCCCTCGGGGCTCTGGGGCCAACGTCCTGACTTTC.

The sample holds many counts of this clonotype. The chain recombines TRBV5-1 with TRBJ2-3; D gene uncertain. This CDR3 is built from 16 residues. V lost 0 bases, J lost 4 bases, and 15 bases lay in between. Germline assignment: CDR1 SGHRS and CDR2 YFSETQ. CDR3 sequence reads: CASSLGMSSVSDTQYF. The CDR3 DNA sequence: TGCGCCAGCAGCTTGGGGATGTCCTCAGTGTCAGATACGCAGTATTTT. Full variable domain (rest looked up from reference TRBV5-1 and TRBJ2-3): KAGVTQTPRYLIKTRGQQVTLSCSPISGHRSVSWYQQTPGQGLQFLFEYFSETQRNKGNFPGRFSGRQFSNSRSEMNVSTLELGDSALYLCASSLGMSSVSDTQYFGPGTRLTVL.

This clonotype has more than one count but fewer than ten. This rearrangement joins TRBV29-1 to TRBJ2-1, with D possibly TRBD1 on 6 matching bases. The CDR3 covers 15 residues. CDR1 and CDR2 (germline): SQVTM, ANQGSEA. The V gene lost 6 bases and the J gene lost 0 bases, with 15 bases spanning the gap. CDR3 coding DNA: TGCAGCGTGAAAGGGGGTCTGAGCTCCTACAATGAGCAGTTCTTC. Its translation: CSVKGGLSSYNEQFF.

In its sample, this clonotype was seen a few times. This sequence joins TRBV20-1 and TRBJ2-5, with D perhaps assigned TRBD1 or TRBD2 (5 bases each). The CDR3 sequence is 16 residues long. The germline V gene has CDR1 DFQATT and CDR2 SNEGSKA (reference sequence). V was trimmed by 0 bases and J by 1 base, leaving 15 bases between them. The DNA for the CDR3 is TGCAGTGCTAGAGATGTGGGGGACCTTCTCCAAGAGACCCAGTACTTC. Residues: CSARDVGDLLQETQYF.

This clonotype was detected only a few times. The V call is TRBV20-1, the J call TRBJ2-7, with a weak D call TRBD2 (5 bases). This CDR3 has 12 residues. Germline CDR1 and CDR2: DFQATT and SNEGSKA (reference sequence). V was shortened by 3 bases and J by 5 bases, with 11 bases between the two germline ends. Here the CDR3 reads CSASWELDEQYF. For the CDR3, the DNA is TGCAGTGCTAGCTGGGAGTTGGACGAGCAGTACTTC.

This clonotype has at least ten counts. V is TRBV4-3 and J is TRBJ2-7; no firm D call. V was clipped by 4 bases and J by 3 bases, with 10 bases between them. This CDR3 has 13 amino acids. In germline, CDR1 is LGHNA, CDR2 YSLEER. As DNA, the CDR3 is TGCGCCAGCAGCCCCGGGCTAATCTACGAGCAGTACTTC. Translated: CASSPGLIYEQYF.

V is TRBV6-1 and J is TRBJ2-1; D perhaps matches TRBD2 (6 bases). The CDR3 has 13 amino acids. V was trimmed by 7 bases and J by 9 bases, leaving 16 bases between them. Germline assignment: CDR1 MNHNS and CDR2 SASEGT. The CDR3 reads CASTELLAGEQFF. The CDR3 bases are TGTGCCAGCACCGAACTACTAGCTGGTGAGCAGTTCTTC.

This clonotype showed up just a few times. The chain recombines TRBV6-1 with TRBJ1-5; tentatively, D is TRBD1 (6 bases). Trimming left V 6 bases short and J 4 bases short, with 10 bases between. The CDR3 runs to 13 residues. Germline assignment: CDR1 MNHNS and CDR2 SASEGT. This CDR3 reads CASRHDRNQPQHF. In nucleotides, the CDR3 is TGTGCCAGCAGGCACGACAGGAATCAGCCCCAGCATTTT.

The chain joins TRBV28 to TRBJ2-1; D gene unclear. Per the germline V gene, CDR1 is MDHEN and CDR2 is SYDVKM. The CDR3 consists of 11 residues. The V and J ends lost 2 bases and 14 bases respectively, with 10 bases between them. The CDR3 protein is CASSLKALEFF. In DNA form, the CDR3 reads TGTGCCAGCAGTTTAAAGGCCCTGGAGTTCTTC.

The chain recombines TRBV20-1 with TRBJ1-2; 7 bases are a match to TRBD1. There are 15 residues in the CDR3. Germline CDR1 and CDR2: DFQATT and SNEGSKA (reference sequence). After removal of 2 bases from V and 0 bases from J, the junction contained 6 bases not matched to a gene. DNA for the CDR3: TGCAGTGCTAGACCAACAGGGGTAGCTAACTATGGCTACACCTTC. It codes for CSARPTGVANYGYTF.

This clonotype was detected only a few times. The rearrangement links TRBV6-4 to TRBJ2-3, with 7 nucleotides matching TRBD2. V shed 9 bases, J shed 2 bases, and the junction held 8 bases outside the gene matches. Germline CDR1 and CDR2: MRHNA and SNTAGT. The CDR3 extends over 14 amino acids. The CDR3 region is CASRRRGNTDTQYF. CDR3 coding DNA: TGTGCCAGTCGAAGGCGGGGGAACACAGATACGCAGTATTTT.

J is TRBJ2-3 and V is TRBV20-1; 8 bases align to TRBD2. The CDR3 runs 16 residues. The V gene's germline CDR1 is DFQATT and CDR2 SNEGSKA (reference sequence). The V segment lost 0 bases and the J segment 1 base; nucleotides outside the gene matches: 6. DNA for the CDR3: TGCAGTGCTAGAGATTCCAGCGGGGGACGCACAGATACGCAGTATTTT. It codes for CSARDSSGGRTDTQYF.

This clonotype was counted a few times. The rearrangement uses TRBV9 and TRBJ2-5; 10 bases match TRBD1. Losses at the gene ends were 2 bases for V and 5 bases for J; bases not matched to a gene: 6. This CDR3 has 15 amino acids. Germline values: CDR1 SGDLS, CDR2 YYNGEE. The CDR3 spells CASSVEDRGGETQYF. CDR3 coding DNA: TGTGCCAGCAGCGTCGAGGACAGGGGGGGCGAGACCCAGTACTTC. The full variable domain, its missing parts supplied by reference TRBV9 and TRBJ2-5, is DSGVTQTPKHLITATGQRVTLRCSPRSGDLSVYWYQQSLDQGLQFLIQYYNGEERAKGNILERFSAQQFPDLHSELNLSSLELGDSALYFCASSVEDRGGETQYFGPGTRLLVL.

This clonotype was counted a few times. The chain joins TRBV7-2 to TRBJ2-1; maybe TRBD1 (6 bases). The V gene lost 8 bases and the J gene lost 10 bases, with 18 bases spanning the gap. Germline V CDR1 and CDR2: SGHTA, FQGNSA. CDR3 length: 13 residues. CDR3 bases: TGTGCCAGCCTCTGGCCAGGGGCCAACGAGCAGTTCTTC. Residues: CASLWPGANEQFF.

The table lists this clonotype with many counts. The gene calls are TRBV5-1 and TRBJ2-2; maybe TRBD2 (6 bases). The V gene lost 5 bases and the J gene lost 3 bases, with 14 bases spanning the gap. Germline V lookup: CDR1 SGHRS, CDR2 YFSETQ. CDR3 length: 15 residues. DNA for the CDR3: TGCGCCAGCAGGGAACGGGAGACCTACACCGGGGAGCTGTTTTTT. Translation: CASRERETYTGELFF.

This clonotype was counted ten times or more. V gene TRBV7-9 combines with J gene TRBJ2-1; no reliable D call. Germline-derived CDR1 and CDR2 are SEHNR and FQNEAQ (reference sequence). The V and J ends lost 2 bases and 6 bases respectively, with 20 bases between them. The CDR3 runs to 17 residues. The CDR3 sequence: CASSLKLSTRESNEQFF. For the CDR3, the DNA is TGTGCCAGCAGCTTAAAACTATCCACTCGAGAAAGCAATGAGCAGTTCTTC.

This clonotype was detected only a few times. This chain connects TRBV7-8 to TRBJ1-1; D is uncertain. Germline CDR1 SGHVS, CDR2 FQNEAQ. This CDR3 is 17 amino acids long. The V and J ends lost 0 bases and 0 bases respectively, with 14 bases between them. The CDR3 here is CASSLAGTGEVNTEAFF. CDR3 nucleotides: TGTGCCAGCAGCTTAGCGGGCACTGGGGAGGTGAACACTGAAGCTTTCTTT.